The clone carrying this TCR beta chain has more than one count but fewer than ten. From germline, CDR1 is MNHEY and CDR2 SMNVEV (reference sequence). Trimming took off 0 bases at V and 8 bases at J, with 13 bases between the two ends. This CDR3 is 14 amino acids long. Preparation of the TCRbeta library used unique molecular identifiers. TCRdb recomputed calls from the PCR reads with MiXCR, one row per CDR3 protein. This repertoire shows about 480,000 distinct CDR3 sequences, under 15% found once; its top ten account for around 6%. This record comes from a study of T-cell reconstitution after alpha-beta-depleted transplantation in children.

The receptor comes from a human donor who donated a stem cell graft to a child with combined immunodeficiency. This chain uses TRBV27 with TRBJ1-2; tentative D call: TRBD1 (5 bases). The specimen comprised PBMCs from the stem cell graft donor, sampled from the stem cell graft. This chain's CDR3 is CASSLSGWGNGYTF. CDR3 DNA sequence: TGTGCCAGCAGTTTATCGGGGTGGGGGAACGGCTACACCTTC.